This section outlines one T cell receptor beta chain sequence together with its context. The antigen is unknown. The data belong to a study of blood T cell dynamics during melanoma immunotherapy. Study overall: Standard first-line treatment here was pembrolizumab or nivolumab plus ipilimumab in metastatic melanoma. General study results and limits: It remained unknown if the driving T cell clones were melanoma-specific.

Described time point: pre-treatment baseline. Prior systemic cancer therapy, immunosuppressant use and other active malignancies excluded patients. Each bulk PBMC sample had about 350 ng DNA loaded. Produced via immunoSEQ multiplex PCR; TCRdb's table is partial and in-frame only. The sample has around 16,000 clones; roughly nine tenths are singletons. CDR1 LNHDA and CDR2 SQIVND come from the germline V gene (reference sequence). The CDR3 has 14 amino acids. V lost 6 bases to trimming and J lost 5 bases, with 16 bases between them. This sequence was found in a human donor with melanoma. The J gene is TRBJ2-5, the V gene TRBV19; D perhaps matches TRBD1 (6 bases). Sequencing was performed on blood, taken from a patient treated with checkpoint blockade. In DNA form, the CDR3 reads TGTGCCAGTAGCTCACAGGGCTCCGGGGAGACCCAGTACTTC. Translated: CASSSQGSGETQYF.